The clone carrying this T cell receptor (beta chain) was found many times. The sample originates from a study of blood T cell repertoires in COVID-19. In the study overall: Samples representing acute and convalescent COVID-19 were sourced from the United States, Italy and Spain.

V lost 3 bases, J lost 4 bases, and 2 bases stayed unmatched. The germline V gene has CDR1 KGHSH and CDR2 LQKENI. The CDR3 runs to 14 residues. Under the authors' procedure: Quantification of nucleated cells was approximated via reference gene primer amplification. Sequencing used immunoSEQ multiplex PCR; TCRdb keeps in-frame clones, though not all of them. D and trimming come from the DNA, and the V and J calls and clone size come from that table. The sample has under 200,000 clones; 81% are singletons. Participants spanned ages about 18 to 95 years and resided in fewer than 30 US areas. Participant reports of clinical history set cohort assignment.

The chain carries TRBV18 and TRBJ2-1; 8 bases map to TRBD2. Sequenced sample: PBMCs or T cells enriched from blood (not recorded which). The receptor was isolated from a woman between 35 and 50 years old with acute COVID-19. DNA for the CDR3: TGTGCCAGCTCACCCCCTAGCGGGTACAATGAGCAGTTCTTC. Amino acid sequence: CASSPPSGYNEQFF.